Listed below are T cell receptor beta chains from one sample, sequenced in a study of control samples from healthy donors and cancer patients. The data were produced by immunoSEQ multiplex PCR, yet TCRdb's version contains in-frame clones alone and is incomplete. The data hold some 130,000 clones, with roughly 91% observed a single time. The sequenced sample consisted of PBMCs. These receptors all stem from a man aged 45-60 years with head and neck cancer. CDR3s include the opening cysteine and the closing phenylalanine or tryptophan. D genes are given only for firm matches. For some rows the clone size is stated as once, few or many, or as a class when expanded; others skip it.

clone size: .; V gene: TRBV5-6; J gene: TRBJ1-3; D gene: .; CDR3 protein: CASSLLRDIETLSGNTIYF; CDR3 DNA: TGTGCCAGCAGCTTGCTTCGGGACATCGAAACCCTCTCTGGAAACACCATATATTTT
clone size: .; V gene: TRBV5-3; J gene: TRBJ2-1; D gene: .; CDR3 protein: CARSIDRCSYNEQFF; CDR3 DNA: TGTGCCAGAAGCATTGACCGCTGCTCCTACAATGAGCAGTTCTTC
clone size: .; V gene: TRBV9; J gene: TRBJ1-2; D gene: .; CDR3 protein: CASSVGQANYGYTF; CDR3 DNA: TGTGCCAGCAGCGTGGGGCAGGCTAACTATGGCTACACCTTC
clone size: medium-sized; V gene: TRBV6-5; J gene: TRBJ1-5; D gene: .; CDR3 protein: CASSWTVNQPQHF; CDR3 DNA: TGTGCCAGCAGTTGGACAGTCAATCAGCCCCAGCATTTT
clone size: .; V gene: TRBV18; J gene: TRBJ2-3; D gene: .; CDR3 protein: CASSPVREDTQYF; CDR3 DNA: TGTGCCAGCTCACCCGTCAGGGAAGATACGCAGTATTTT
clone size: once; V gene: TRBV9; J gene: TRBJ1-2; D gene: TRBD1; CDR3 protein: CASSVVDGTVGYTF; CDR3 DNA: TGTGCCAGCAGCGTAGTTGATGGGACAGTGGGCTACACCTTC
clone size: .; V gene: TRBV7-2; J gene: TRBJ2-1; D gene: .; CDR3 protein: CASSSSAGGEQFF; CDR3 DNA: TGTGCCAGCAGCTCCTCGGCGGGCGGAGAGCAGTTCTTC
clone size: .; V gene: TRBV28; J gene: TRBJ2-7; D gene: TRBD1; CDR3 protein: CASSFNGQGAYEQYF; CDR3 DNA: TGTGCCAGCAGTTTCAATGGACAGGGGGCCTACGAGCAGTACTTC
clone size: .; V gene: TRBV7-9; J gene: TRBJ1-6; D gene: TRBD1; CDR3 protein: CASSLGTGNSPLHF; CDR3 DNA: TGTGCCAGCAGCCTCGGGACAGGTAATTCACCCCTCCACTTT
clone size: .; V gene: TRBV9; J gene: TRBJ2-2; D gene: .; CDR3 protein: CASSVGYDTGELFF; CDR3 DNA: TGTGCCAGCAGCGTAGGTTACGACACCGGGGAGCTGTTTTTT
clone size: .; V gene: TRBV5-1; J gene: TRBJ2-7; D gene: .; CDR3 protein: CASSLWGYEQYF; CDR3 DNA: TGCGCCAGCAGCTTGTGGGGCTACGAGCAGTACTTC
clone size: .; V gene: TRBV11-2; J gene: TRBJ2-7; D gene: TRBD2; CDR3 protein: CASSPRGTSGESYEQYF; CDR3 DNA: TGTGCCAGCAGCCCGAGAGGGACTAGCGGGGAATCCTACGAGCAGTACTTC
clone size: .; V gene: TRBV2; J gene: TRBJ2-1; D gene: TRBD1; CDR3 protein: CASTQDRPLYNEQFF; CDR3 DNA: TGTGCCAGCACTCAGGACAGGCCTCTCTACAATGAGCAGTTCTTC
clone size: .; V gene: TRBV7-3; J gene: TRBJ2-1; D gene: .; CDR3 protein: CASSAGQYNEQFF; CDR3 DNA: TGTGCCAGCAGCGCGGGACAGTACAATGAGCAGTTCTTC
clone size: .; V gene: TRBV30; J gene: TRBJ2-7; D gene: .; CDR3 protein: CAWNKGGSSYEQYF; CDR3 DNA: TGTGCCTGGAACAAGGGCGGTAGCTCCTACGAGCAGTACTTC
clone size: .; V gene: TRBV23-1; J gene: TRBJ1-1; D gene: .; CDR3 protein: CASVYREANTEAFF; CDR3 DNA: TGCGCCAGCGTATACAGGGAGGCGAACACTGAAGCTTTCTTT
clone size: .; V gene: TRBV7-2; J gene: TRBJ2-2; D gene: .; CDR3 protein: CASSSFINTGELFF; CDR3 DNA: TGTGCCAGCAGCTCGTTTATAAACACCGGGGAGCTGTTTTTT
clone size: .; V gene: TRBV7-9; J gene: TRBJ2-5; D gene: .; CDR3 protein: CASSVTLQETQYF; CDR3 DNA: TGTGCCAGCAGCGTGACCCTACAAGAGACCCAGTACTTC
clone size: .; V gene: TRBV4-1; J gene: TRBJ1-2; D gene: .; CDR3 protein: CASSLQGRAGYTF; CDR3 DNA: TGCGCCAGCAGCCTCCAGGGCAGGGCCGGCTACACCTTC
clone size: .; V gene: TRBV6-6; J gene: TRBJ2-5; D gene: .; CDR3 protein: CASSYQRKGKETQYF; CDR3 DNA: TGTGCCAGCAGTTACCAGAGGAAGGGAAAAGAGACCCAGTACTTC
clone size: .; V gene: TRBV3-1/TRBV3-2; J gene: TRBJ1-2; D gene: .; CDR3 protein: CASSRTFRTDGYTF; CDR3 DNA: TGTGCCAGCAGCCGGACGTTTCGAACCGATGGCTACACCTTC
clone size: .; V gene: TRBV3-1/TRBV3-2; J gene: TRBJ2-3; D gene: TRBD2; CDR3 protein: CASSQLTSGAGDTQYF; CDR3 DNA: TGTGCCAGCAGCCAGTTGACTAGCGGGGCGGGAGATACGCAGTATTTT
clone size: .; V gene: TRBV2; J gene: TRBJ2-7; D gene: .; CDR3 protein: CASSEGLALLYYEQYF; CDR3 DNA: TGTGCCAGCAGTGAAGGGCTAGCCCTCCTATACTACGAGCAGTACTTC
clone size: .; V gene: TRBV5-6; J gene: TRBJ2-7; D gene: .; CDR3 protein: CASSLAARGRHEQYF; CDR3 DNA: TGTGCCAGCAGCTTGGCAGCGCGGGGTAGACACGAGCAGTACTTC
clone size: once; V gene: TRBV30; J gene: TRBJ2-3; D gene: .; CDR3 protein: CAWGSGSASTDTQYF; CDR3 DNA: TGTGCCTGGGGTTCCGGCAGCGCCAGCACAGATACGCAGTATTTT
clone size: .; V gene: TRBV5-4; J gene: TRBJ2-5; D gene: .; CDR3 protein: CASSPTWELGTQYF; CDR3 DNA: TGTGCCAGCAGCCCAACATGGGAATTAGGGACCCAGTACTTC
clone size: .; V gene: TRBV4-3; J gene: TRBJ2-3; D gene: TRBD2; CDR3 protein: CASSPGGSGTDTQYF; CDR3 DNA: TGCGCCAGCAGCCCGGGAGGTTCGGGCACAGATACGCAGTATTTT
clone size: .; V gene: TRBV2; J gene: TRBJ2-7; D gene: TRBD2; CDR3 protein: CASRARGASYEQYF; CDR3 DNA: TGTGCCAGCAGGGCGCGGGGGGCCTCCTACGAGCAGTACTTC
clone size: .; V gene: TRBV7-9; J gene: TRBJ2-1; D gene: .; CDR3 protein: CASSLAYSLIHNEQFF; CDR3 DNA: TGTGCCAGCAGCTTAGCGTACAGCTTAATCCACAATGAGCAGTTCTTC
clone size: .; V gene: TRBV12-5; J gene: TRBJ1-2; D gene: .; CDR3 protein: CASGLPYLRGANYGYTF; CDR3 DNA: TGTGCTAGTGGTTTGCCCTATCTGAGGGGGGCTAACTATGGCTACACCTTC
clone size: once; V gene: TRBV28; J gene: TRBJ2-7; D gene: .; CDR3 protein: CASSLAFTARGGEQYF; CDR3 DNA: TGTGCCAGCAGTTTAGCCTTCACAGCTCGAGGGGGAGAGCAGTACTTC
clone size: .; V gene: TRBV10-3; J gene: TRBJ1-1; D gene: .; CDR3 protein: CAISESVLSGTEAFF; CDR3 DNA: TGTGCCATCAGTGAGTCTGTCCTCAGCGGGACTGAAGCTTTCTTT
clone size: .; V gene: TRBV6-4; J gene: TRBJ2-4; D gene: TRBD1; CDR3 protein: CASSSNRGTIQYF; CDR3 DNA: TGTGCCAGCAGTTCCAACAGGGGGACCATTCAGTACTTC
clone size: once; V gene: TRBV5-6; J gene: TRBJ2-7; D gene: .; CDR3 protein: CASSLVGGASEQYF; CDR3 DNA: TGTGCCAGCAGCTTGGTGGGGGGAGCAAGCGAGCAGTACTTC
clone size: .; V gene: TRBV5-1; J gene: TRBJ2-1; D gene: .; CDR3 protein: CASSPGGAQVEQFF; CDR3 DNA: TGCGCCAGCAGCCCAGGGGGGGCGCAGGTTGAGCAGTTCTTC
clone size: .; V gene: TRBV28; J gene: TRBJ2-7; D gene: TRBD1; CDR3 protein: CASRPGTDPFEQYF; CDR3 DNA: TGTGCCAGCAGGCCCGGGACAGACCCCTTCGAGCAGTACTTC
clone size: .; V gene: TRBV2; J gene: TRBJ1-4; D gene: .; CDR3 protein: CASSERGTARGEKLFF; CDR3 DNA: TGTGCCAGCAGTGAAAGGGGGACGGCGAGGGGTGAAAAACTGTTTTTT
clone size: .; V gene: TRBV27; J gene: TRBJ1-1; D gene: TRBD1; CDR3 protein: CASSTAGQGPGTEAFF; CDR3 DNA: TGTGCCAGCAGTACAGCTGGACAGGGGCCGGGTACTGAAGCTTTCTTT
clone size: once; V gene: TRBV7-2; J gene: TRBJ1-5; D gene: .; CDR3 protein: CASSHRAPPAHQPQHF; CDR3 DNA: TGTGCCAGCAGCCACCGGGCCCCGCCGGCCCATCAGCCCCAGCATTTT
clone size: .; V gene: TRBV5-5; J gene: TRBJ1-4; D gene: .; CDR3 protein: CASSLGSGVVGEKLFF; CDR3 DNA: TGTGCCAGCAGCTTGGGTTCGGGGGTAGTTGGTGAAAAACTGTTTTTT
clone size: .; V gene: TRBV2; J gene: TRBJ2-5; D gene: .; CDR3 protein: CASSDIWGETQYF; CDR3 DNA: TGTGCCAGCAGTGATATATGGGGGGAGACCCAGTACTTC